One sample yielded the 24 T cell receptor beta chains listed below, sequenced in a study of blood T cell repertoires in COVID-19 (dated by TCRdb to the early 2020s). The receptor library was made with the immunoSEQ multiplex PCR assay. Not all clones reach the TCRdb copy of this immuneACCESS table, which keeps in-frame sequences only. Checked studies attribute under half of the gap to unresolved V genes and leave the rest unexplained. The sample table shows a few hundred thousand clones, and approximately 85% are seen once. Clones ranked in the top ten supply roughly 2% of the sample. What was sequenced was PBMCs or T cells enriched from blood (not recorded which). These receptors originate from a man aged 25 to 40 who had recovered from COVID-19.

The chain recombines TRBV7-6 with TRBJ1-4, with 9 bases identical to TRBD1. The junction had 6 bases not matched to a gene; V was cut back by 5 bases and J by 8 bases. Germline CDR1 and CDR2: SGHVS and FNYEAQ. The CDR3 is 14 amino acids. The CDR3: CASSTTGGLEKLFF. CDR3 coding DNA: TGTGCCAGCAGCACGACAGGGGGGTTGGAAAAACTGTTTTTT. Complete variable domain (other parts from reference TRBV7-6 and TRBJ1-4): GAGVSQSPRYKVTKRGQDVALRCDPISGHVSLYWYRQALGQGPEFLTYFNYEAQQDKSGLPNDRFSAERPEGSISTLTIQRTEQRDSAMYRCASSTTGGLEKLFFGSGTQLSVL.

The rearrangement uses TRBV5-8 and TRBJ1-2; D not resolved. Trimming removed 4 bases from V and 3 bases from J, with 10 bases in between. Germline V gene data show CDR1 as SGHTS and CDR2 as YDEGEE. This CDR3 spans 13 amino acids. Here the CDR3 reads CASSPSADYGYTF. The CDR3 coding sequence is TGTGCCAGCAGCCCCTCCGCGGACTATGGCTACACCTTC.

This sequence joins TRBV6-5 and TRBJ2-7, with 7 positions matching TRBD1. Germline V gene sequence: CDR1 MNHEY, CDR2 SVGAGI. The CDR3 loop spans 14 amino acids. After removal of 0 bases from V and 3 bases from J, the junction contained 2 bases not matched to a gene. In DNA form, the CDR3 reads TGTGCCAGCAGTTACTCGGACAGGATCTACGAGCAGTACTTC. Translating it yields CASSYSDRIYEQYF.

CDR3 bases: TGTGCCAGCAGCTTAGGGGGGCCGCGAGGCTACACCTTC. This encodes CASSLGGPRGYTF. J is TRBJ1-2 and V is TRBV7-9; D perhaps matches TRBD1 (6 bases). Per the germline V gene, CDR1 is SEHNR and CDR2 is FQNEAQ (reference sequence). V dropped 1 base and J dropped 8 bases, with 11 bases sitting between them. The CDR3 extends over 13 amino acids.

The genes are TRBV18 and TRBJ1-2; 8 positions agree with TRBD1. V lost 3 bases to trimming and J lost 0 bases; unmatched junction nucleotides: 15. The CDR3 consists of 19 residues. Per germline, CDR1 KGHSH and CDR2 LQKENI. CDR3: CASSPLLVRDRSSNYGYTF. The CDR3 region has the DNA TGTGCCAGCTCACCCCTCTTGGTCCGGGACAGGTCATCTAACTATGGCTACACCTTC.

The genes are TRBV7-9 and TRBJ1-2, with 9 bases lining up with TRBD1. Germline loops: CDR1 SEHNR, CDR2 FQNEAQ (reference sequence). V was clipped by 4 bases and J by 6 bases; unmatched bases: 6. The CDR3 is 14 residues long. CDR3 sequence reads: CASSSEDRGHGYTF. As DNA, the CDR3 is TGTGCCAGCAGCTCGGAGGACAGGGGCCATGGCTACACCTTC. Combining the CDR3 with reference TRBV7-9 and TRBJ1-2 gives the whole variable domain DTGVSQNPRHKITKRGQNVTFRCDPISEHNRLYWYRQTLGQGPEFLTYFQNEAQLEKSRLLSDRFSAERPKGSFSTLEIQRTEQGDSAMYLCASSSEDRGHGYTFGSGTRLTVV.

The CDR3, as DNA: TGTGCCAGCAGCTGGATCGCTTGGCCGGGGAACACTGAAGCTTTCTTT. As protein: CASSWIAWPGNTEAFF. This chain joins TRBV5-6 and TRBJ1-1; D not certain. There are 16 residues in the CDR3. Germline-derived CDR1 and CDR2 are SGHDT and YYEEEE. Trimming cost V 3 bases and J 1 base, with 16 bases left between them.

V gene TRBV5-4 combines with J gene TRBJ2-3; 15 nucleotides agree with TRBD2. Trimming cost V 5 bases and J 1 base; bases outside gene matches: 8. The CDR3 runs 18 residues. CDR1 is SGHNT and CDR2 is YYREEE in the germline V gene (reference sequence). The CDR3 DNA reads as TGTGCCAGCAGGGAAGGGACTAGCGGGGGGCTGGGCACAGATACGCAGTATTTT. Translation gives CASREGTSGGLGTDTQYF.

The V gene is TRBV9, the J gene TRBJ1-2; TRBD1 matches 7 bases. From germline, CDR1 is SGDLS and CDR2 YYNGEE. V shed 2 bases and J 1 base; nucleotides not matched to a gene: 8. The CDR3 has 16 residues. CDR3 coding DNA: TGTGCCAGCAGCGTGAGAGGGGACAGCTTTAACTATGGCTACACCTTC. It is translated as CASSVRGDSFNYGYTF.

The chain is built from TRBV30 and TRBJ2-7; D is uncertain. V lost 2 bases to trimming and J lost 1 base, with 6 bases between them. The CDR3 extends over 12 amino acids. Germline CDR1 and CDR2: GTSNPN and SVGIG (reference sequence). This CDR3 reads CAWSPISYEQYF. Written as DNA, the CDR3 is TGTGCCTGGAGTCCTATATCCTACGAGCAGTACTTC.

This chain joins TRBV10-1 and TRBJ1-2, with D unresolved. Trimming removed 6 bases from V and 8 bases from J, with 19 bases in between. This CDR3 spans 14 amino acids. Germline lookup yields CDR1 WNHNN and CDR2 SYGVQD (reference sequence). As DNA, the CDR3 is TGCGCCAGCAGGGACCACAAGGCTGGCGGGGGCTACACCTTC. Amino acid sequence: CASRDHKAGGGYTF.

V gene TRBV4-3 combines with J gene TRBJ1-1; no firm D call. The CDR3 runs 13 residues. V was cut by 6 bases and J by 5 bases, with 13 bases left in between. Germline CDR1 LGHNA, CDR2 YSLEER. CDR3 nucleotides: TGCGCCAGCAGGGAGTACTGGTGGACTGAAGCTTTCTTT. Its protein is CASREYWWTEAFF.

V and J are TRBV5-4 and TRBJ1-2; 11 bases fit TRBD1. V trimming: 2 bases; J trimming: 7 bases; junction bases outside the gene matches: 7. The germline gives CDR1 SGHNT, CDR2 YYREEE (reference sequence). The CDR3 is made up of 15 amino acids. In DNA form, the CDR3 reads TGTGCCAGCAGCTTCGGGACAGGGGGGGCCTTTGGCTACACCTTC. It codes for CASSFGTGGAFGYTF.

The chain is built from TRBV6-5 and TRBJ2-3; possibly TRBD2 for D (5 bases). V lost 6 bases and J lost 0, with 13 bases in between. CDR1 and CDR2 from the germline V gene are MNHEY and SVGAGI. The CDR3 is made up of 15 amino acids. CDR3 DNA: TGTGCCAGCAGAGTTGGAAGAGGGAGCACAGATACGCAGTATTTT. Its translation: CASRVGRGSTDTQYF.

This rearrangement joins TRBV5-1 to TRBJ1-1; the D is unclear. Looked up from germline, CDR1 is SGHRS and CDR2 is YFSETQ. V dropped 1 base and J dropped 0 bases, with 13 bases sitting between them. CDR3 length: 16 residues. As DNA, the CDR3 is TGCGCCAGCAGCTTGATTGCAAGTGGGCTGAACACTGAAGCTTTCTTT. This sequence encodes CASSLIASGLNTEAFF.

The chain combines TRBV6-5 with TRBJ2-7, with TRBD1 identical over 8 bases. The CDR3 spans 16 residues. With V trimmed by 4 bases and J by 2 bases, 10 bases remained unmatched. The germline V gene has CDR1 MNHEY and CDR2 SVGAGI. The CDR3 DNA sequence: TGTGCCAGCAGTTGGACGACAGGGGAGGCCCCCTACGAGCAGTACTTC. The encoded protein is CASSWTTGEAPYEQYF.

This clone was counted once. In DNA form, the CDR3 reads TGTGCCAGTAGTATCAGGTCTGGGGCCAACGTCCTGACTTTC. It is translated as CASSIRSGANVLTF. This rearrangement joins TRBV19 to TRBJ2-6; no definite D call. Between the trimmed V and J ends, which lost 3 bases and 1 base, there was a span of 4 bases. Germline V gene sequence: CDR1 LNHDA, CDR2 SQIVND (reference sequence). This CDR3 has 14 amino acids.

CDR3 loop: CASSLGTGGGYTF. For the CDR3, the DNA is TGTGCCAGCAGCCTGGGGACAGGGGGCGGCTACACCTTC. This chain uses TRBV27 with TRBJ1-2, with 12 nucleotides matching TRBD1. The germline CDR1 and CDR2 sequences are MNHEY and SMNVEV (reference sequence). V was pared by 6 bases and J by 8 bases, with 4 bases of the junction left unmatched. This CDR3 spans 13 amino acids.

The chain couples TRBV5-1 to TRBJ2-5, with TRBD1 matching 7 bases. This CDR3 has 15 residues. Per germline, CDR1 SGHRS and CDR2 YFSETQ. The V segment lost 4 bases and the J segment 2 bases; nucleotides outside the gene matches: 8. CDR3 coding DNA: TGCGCCAGCAGCATCGGACAGGTCCATCAAGAGACCCAGTACTTC. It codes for CASSIGQVHQETQYF.

CDR3 nucleotide sequence: TGCGCCAGCAGCCAAGGTTTGATCGATAGGGGTGCCAAGGAAGCTTTCTTT. This translates into CASSQGLIDRGAKEAFF. The gene calls are TRBV4-1 and TRBJ1-1; D might be TRBD1 (5 bases). The CDR3 has 17 residues. The V and J ends lost 1 base and 8 bases respectively, with 23 bases between them. Germline-derived CDR1 and CDR2 are MGHRA and YSYEKL.

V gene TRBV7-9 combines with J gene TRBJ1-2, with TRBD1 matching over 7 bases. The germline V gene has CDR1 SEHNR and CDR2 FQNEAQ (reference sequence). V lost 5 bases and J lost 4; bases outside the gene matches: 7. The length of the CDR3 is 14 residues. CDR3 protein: CASSHLGQVYGYTF. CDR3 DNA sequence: TGTGCCAGCAGCCACCTTGGACAGGTCTATGGCTACACCTTC.

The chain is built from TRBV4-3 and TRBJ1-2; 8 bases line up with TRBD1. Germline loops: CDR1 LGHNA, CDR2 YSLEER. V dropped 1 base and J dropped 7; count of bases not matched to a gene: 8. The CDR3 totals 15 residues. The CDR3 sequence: CASSQVRGQVTGYTF. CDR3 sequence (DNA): TGCGCCAGCAGCCAAGTGAGGGGACAGGTTACTGGCTACACCTTC.

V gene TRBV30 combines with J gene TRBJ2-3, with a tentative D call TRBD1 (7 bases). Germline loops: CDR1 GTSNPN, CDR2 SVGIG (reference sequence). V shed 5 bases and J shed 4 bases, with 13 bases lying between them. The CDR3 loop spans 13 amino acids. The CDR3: CAWVEGASDTQYF. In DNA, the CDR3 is TGTGCCTGGGTGGAGGGGGCCTCAGATACGCAGTATTTT.

DNA of the CDR3: TGTGCCAGTAGTAGGGTTGGACTACGGGCAGATACGCAGTATTTT. Its protein product is CASSRVGLRADTQYF. The J gene is TRBJ2-3, the V gene TRBV19; D might be TRBD2 (6 bases). V gave up 4 bases and J gave up 4 bases, with 15 bases separating them. Germline lookup yields CDR1 LNHDA and CDR2 SQIVND (reference sequence). This CDR3 comprises 15 residues.